A single sample gave rise to the 5 T cell receptor beta chains below, sequenced in a study of cytomegalovirus exposure and HLA in healthy donors. The PCR used 60 Vbeta and 13 Jbeta primers. Measured with immunoSEQ multiplex PCR; TCRdb has only the in-frame clones, and not every one. The data contain 170,000 or so clones, roughly 86% of them singletons. Material for sequencing was PBMCs. The receptors shown here come from a girl under 18 in good health and CMV-seropositive.

In its sample, this clone was seen a few times. V is TRBV6-1 and J is TRBJ2-5; no definite D call. This CDR3 has 14 amino acids. Germline CDR1 MNHNS, CDR2 SASEGT. V gave up 4 bases and J gave up 1 base, with 10 bases separating them. The CDR3 reads CASSVEQIQETQYF. The CDR3 DNA sequence: TGTGCCAGCAGTGTTGAACAGATCCAAGAGACCCAGTACTTC.

This clone was picked up a small number of times. The identical CDR3 is also encoded by other nucleotide sequences in the sample. The V gene is TRBV5-1, the J gene TRBJ1-6; D ambiguous. This CDR3 region has 13 residues. The V end was cut by 0 bases, the J end by 10 bases, with 8 bases between. Germline V gene lookup returns CDR1 SGHRS and CDR2 YFSETQ. This chain's CDR3 is CASSLAGNSPLHF. CDR3 coding DNA: TGCGCCAGCAGCTTGGCGGGGAACTCACCCCTCCACTTT.

This clone was observed a single time. This rearrangement joins TRBV5-5 to TRBJ1-1, with TRBD1 matching over 9 bases. The V segment lost 1 base and the J segment 4 bases; nucleotides outside the gene matches: 5. Germline CDR1 reads SGHKS; CDR2 reads YYEKEE (reference sequence). The CDR3 covers 15 residues. For the CDR3, the DNA is TGTGCCAGCAGCTTGACAGGGGGCTTAAGCACTGAAGCTTTCTTT. As protein: CASSLTGGLSTEAFF.

This chain joins TRBV9 and TRBJ2-6; possible D gene TRBD2, 5 bases. The ends were cut back, 4 bases at V and 4 bases at J, with 9 bases in the middle. The CDR3 covers 14 residues. Looked up from germline, CDR1 is SGDLS and CDR2 is YYNGEE. This CDR3 reads CASSTSLGANVLTF. As DNA, the CDR3 is TGTGCCAGCAGCACTAGTCTGGGGGCCAACGTCCTGACTTTC.

The chain is built from TRBV9 and TRBJ1-1; the match to TRBD1 covers 7 bases. Germline trimming cut 0 bases from V and 0 bases from J; bases unmatched to any gene: 2. CDR1 and CDR2 (germline): SGDLS, YYNGEE. The CDR3 contains 15 residues. The CDR3 DNA is TGTGCCAGCAGCGTAGAGGGACAGTTGAACACTGAAGCTTTCTTT. Amino acid sequence: CASSVEGQLNTEAFF.